The rows below give T cell receptor beta chains drawn from one sample of a study of regulatory T cells in long-lasting Graves disease. TCRdb re-called the multiplex PCR reads with MiXCR, one entry per CDR3 protein. Among approximately 470,000 distinct CDR3 sequences listed, 15% to 20% were seen once. These sequences were also reported in another study, on T cells in Graves' hyperthyroidism and ophthalmopathy.

Material: peripheral blood mononuclear cells (PBMCs), obtained at new diagnosis, from a patient treated with antithyroid drugs. The receptors originated from a man in his forties or fifties with Graves disease. CDR3s include the opening cysteine and the closing phenylalanine or tryptophan. The D gene is left open where the match is weak. A row's size may be missing; if present it is once, few, many or a size class.

DNA: TGTGCCAGCAGCTTGGAGACAGGGGGCTTCTCACCCCTCCACTTT
CDR3: CASSLETGGFSPLHF
D: TRBD1
J: TRBJ1-6
size: .
V: TRBV7-9

DNA: TGTGCCAGCAGCCAAGGATTAAGGGCCCATGAGCAGTTCTTC
CDR3: CASSQGLRAHEQFF
D: .
J: TRBJ2-1
size: many
V: TRBV3-1

DNA: TGCAGTGCTTCCACCCGGGACACTACAGCCTACGAGCAGTACTTC
CDR3: CSASTRDTTAYEQYF
D: .
J: TRBJ2-7
size: many
V: TRBV20-1

DNA: TGTGCCAGCAGCCAAATCCGGGCGGGCAATGAGCAGTTCTTC
CDR3: CASSQIRAGNEQFF
D: .
J: TRBJ2-1
size: many
V: TRBV3-1

DNA: TGTGCCAGCCACGCGCCGGCAGGGGGAGATCAGCCCCAGCATTTT
CDR3: CASHAPAGGDQPQHF
D: TRBD1
J: TRBJ1-5
size: .
V: TRBV28

DNA: TGTGCCAGCAGCTTGAGTGCCTACGAGCAGTACTTC
CDR3: CASSLSAYEQYF
D: .
J: TRBJ2-7
size: many
V: TRBV7-9

DNA: TGTGCCAGCAAAAACAGGGACTACGAGCAGTACTTC
CDR3: CASKNRDYEQYF
D: .
J: TRBJ2-7
size: .
V: TRBV6-2/TRBV6-3

DNA: TGTGCCAGCAGTGAAGCAGGGGAGCAGTACTTC
CDR3: CASSEAGEQYF
D: .
J: TRBJ2-7
size: many
V: TRBV2

DNA: TGTGCCAGCAGTAGGACTAGCGGGAGGAGGGGCTCCTACGAGCAGTACTTC
CDR3: CASSRTSGRRGSYEQYF
D: TRBD2
J: TRBJ2-7
size: many
V: TRBV27

DNA: TGCAGTGCCTGGGGGGCCCGCTACGAGCAGTACTTC
CDR3: CSAWGARYEQYF
D: .
J: TRBJ2-7
size: few
V: TRBV20-1